The text below deals with one T cell receptor beta chain. These data are taken from a study of shared T cell receptors in the human thymus. The data were produced by immunoSEQ multiplex PCR, yet TCRdb's version contains in-frame clones alone and is incomplete. The sample comprises 72,000 or so clones, around 96% of which are singletons, and roughly 0.03% rests with the top ten. This TCR came from a human donor. Specimen: thymocytes.

The CDR3, as DNA: TGTGCCAGCTCACTGGGGACAGCCACTGAAGCTTTCTTT. The encoded protein is CASSLGTATEAFF. The chain is built from TRBV18 and TRBJ1-1; 7 positions match TRBD1. The CDR3 is 13 amino acids. CDR1 and CDR2 from the germline V gene are KGHSH and LQKENI. J gave up 4 bases and V 4 bases, and 3 bases lay outside the gene matches.